This entry lists 5 T cell receptor beta chains sequenced from one sample in a study of OX40 agonist ivuxolimab in advanced cancers. Library creation used the immunoSEQ multiplex PCR assay. TCRdb holds this immuneACCESS table with in-frame rearrangements only. Some clones are missing; in checked studies, unresolved V genes explain under half, and the rest has no known cause. For this sample the table gives under 50,000 clones, of which approximately 90% were detected only once. The ten most abundant clones make up around a third of the sample. Sequencing was performed on CD4+ or CD8+ T cells sorted from blood, taken in a trial of the OX40 agonist ivuxolimab. Every receptor here comes from an adult with an advanced solid tumor such as melanoma, head and neck, liver or kidney cancer.

V usage is TRBV5-6 and J usage is TRBJ2-7; tentatively, D is TRBD1 or TRBD2 (5 bases each). Germline V gene lookup returns CDR1 SGHDT and CDR2 YYEEEE. The V and J ends lost 5 bases and 2 bases respectively, with 11 bases between them. The length of the CDR3 is 13 residues. The CDR3 DNA reads TGTGCCAGCAGTTGGGGGATTCCCTACGAGCAGTACTTC. As protein: CASSWGIPYEQYF.

The chain is built from TRBV11-3 and TRBJ2-7; unclear D gene. This CDR3 contains 18 residues. The germline V and J ends were trimmed by 5 bases and 0 bases, with 23 bases remaining between them. The germline CDR1 and CDR2 sequences are SGHNT and YENEEA. The CDR3 sequence is CASSPGSKSVRSSYEQYF. The CDR3 region has the DNA TGTGCCAGCAGCCCCGGGTCAAAGTCTGTCAGGTCCTCCTACGAGCAGTACTTC.

The chain employs TRBV2 and TRBJ2-5, with a tentative D call TRBD2 (5 bases). CDR3 length: 13 amino acids. Germline lookup yields CDR1 SNHLY and CDR2 FYNNEI. Between the trimmed V and J ends, which lost 2 bases and 7 bases, there was a span of 11 bases. In nucleotides, the CDR3 is TGTGCCAGCAGTGAACCGGGAATGGGGACCCAGTACTTC. This gives the protein CASSEPGMGTQYF.

This chain links TRBV28 with TRBJ2-7, with TRBD2 identical over 9 bases. The CDR3 covers 16 residues. CDR1 MDHEN and CDR2 SYDVKM come from the germline V gene. After removal of 6 bases from V and 4 bases from J, the junction contained 13 bases not matched to a gene. For the CDR3, the DNA is TGTGCCAGCAGCCGGCCCGTGGCTAGCGGGATATACGAGCAGTACTTC. It translates to CASSRPVASGIYEQYF.

The chain employs TRBV7-8 and TRBJ1-1, with TRBD1 as a possible D gene (5 bases). Germline CDR1 is SGHVS and CDR2 is FQNEAQ. The CDR3 has 16 amino acids. Trimming removed 5 bases at V and 4 bases at J, with 20 bases between. For the CDR3, the DNA is TGTGCCAGCAGCCTCGGGGCAAGGGGTTGGGGCACTGAAGCTTTCTTT. Protein product: CASSLGARGWGTEAFF.